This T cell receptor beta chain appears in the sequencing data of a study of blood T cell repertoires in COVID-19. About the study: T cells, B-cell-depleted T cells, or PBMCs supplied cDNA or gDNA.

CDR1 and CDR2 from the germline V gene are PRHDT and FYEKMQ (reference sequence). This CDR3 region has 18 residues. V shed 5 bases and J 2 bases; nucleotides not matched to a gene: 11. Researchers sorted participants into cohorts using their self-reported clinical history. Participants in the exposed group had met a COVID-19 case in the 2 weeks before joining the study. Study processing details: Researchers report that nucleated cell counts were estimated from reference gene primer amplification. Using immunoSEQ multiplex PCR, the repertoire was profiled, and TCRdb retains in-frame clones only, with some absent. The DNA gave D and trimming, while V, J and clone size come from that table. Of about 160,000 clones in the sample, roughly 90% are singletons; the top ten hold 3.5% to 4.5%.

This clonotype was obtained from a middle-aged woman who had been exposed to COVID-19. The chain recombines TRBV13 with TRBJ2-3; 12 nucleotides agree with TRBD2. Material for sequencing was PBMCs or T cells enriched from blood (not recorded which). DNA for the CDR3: TGTGCCAGCAGCCAATCCCCCGGGACTAGCGGGCACACAGATACGCAGTATTTT. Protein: CASSQSPGTSGHTDTQYF.